This T cell receptor (beta chain) was obtained from a study of CD8+ T cells in alopecia areata. Study context: Treated patients swallowed 5 to 10 mg of oral tofacitinib twice daily. Overall study findings and caveats: When scalp samples are sequenced, resident alphabeta T cells of normal skin are also captured. In blood and scalp, many expanded lesional clones persisted during tofacitinib.

Specified treatment: oral pan-JAK inhibitor, 5-10 mg twice daily. In this sample, this clone turned up a few times. Antigen unknown. Different DNA sequences within this sample yield the same CDR3. RNA extraction was followed by reverse transcription into cDNA, which acted as the sequencing template. Using immunoSEQ multiplex PCR, the repertoire was profiled, and TCRdb retains in-frame clones only, with some absent. The table has about 250,000 clones, about 60% seen once. The V and J ends lost 0 bases and 0 bases respectively, with 7 bases between them. The CDR3 has 15 amino acids. The germline gives CDR1 PRHDT, CDR2 FYEKMQ (reference sequence).

The rearrangement uses TRBV13 and TRBJ2-3, with D tentatively TRBD2 (6 bases). This sequence was found in a human donor with alopecia areata. The sample here was CD4+ T cells sorted from blood, taken at roughly week 53, from a patient treated with tofacitinib. The CDR3 coding sequence is TGTGCCAGCAGCTTAGGCGGGACTAGCACAGATACGCAGTATTTT. Protein: CASSLGGTSTDTQYF.